One TCR beta chain is described in this entry. What it binds is not known. This entry belongs to a study of T cell clones after liver transplantation. Produced via immunoSEQ multiplex PCR; TCRdb's table is partial and in-frame only. The sample holds roughly 97,000 clones, approximately 78% seen once. General study results and limits: Compared with third party-reactive sequences, donor-reactive ones declined more, independent of withdrawal success.

V lost 2 bases, J lost 2 bases, and 19 bases lay in between. CDR3 size: 18 residues. Germline V gene data show CDR1 as MNHNS and CDR2 as SASEGT. The V and J genes are TRBV6-1 and TRBJ1-3; the D gene is possibly TRBD1 (6 bases). This TCR came from a human donor who received a liver transplant. Sequences were derived from CD4+ T cells from blood, sampled before liver transplant. In DNA form, the CDR3 reads TGTGCCAGCAGTGAATCCTTGATTATGGACAGCACTGGAAACACCATATATTTT. Translation gives CASSESLIMDSTGNTIYF.